These T cell receptor beta chains were read from a single sample in a study of cytomegalovirus exposure and HLA in healthy donors. Measured with immunoSEQ multiplex PCR; TCRdb has only the in-frame clones, and not every one. In the table there are more than 250,000 clones, about nine tenths of which are singletons. The sample was PBMCs. The receptors were sampled from a woman aged 30 to 39 in good health and CMV-seropositive. CDR3s include the opening cysteine and the closing phenylalanine or tryptophan. Each record gives: clone size, J gene, D gene, V gene, CDR3 protein, CDR3 DNA. D genes are given only for firm matches. Rows give clone size only sometimes, using once, few, many, or a class for an expanded clone.

>-|TRBJ2-5|TRBD1|TRBV5-4
CASSAGTGSNRETQYF
TGTGCCAGCAGCGCCGGGACAGGATCCAACAGGGAGACCCAGTACTTC
>-|TRBJ2-1|TRBD2|TRBV27
CASSPLGGAGGRITTLSYNEQFF
TGTGCCAGCAGCCCCTTAGGGGGGGCGGGAGGGCGGATTACCACCCTTTCATACAATGAGCAGTTCTTC
>-|TRBJ1-5|TRBD1|TRBV6-1
CASRQDRYSNQPQHF
TGTGCCAGCAGGCAGGACAGGTATAGCAATCAGCCCCAGCATTTT
>-|TRBJ2-5|-|TRBV28
CASSSPGSGETQYF
TGTGCCAGCAGTTCCCCAGGGTCTGGAGAGACCCAGTACTTC
>-|TRBJ1-3|-|TRBV2
CASSHDRVDTGNTIYF
TGTGCCAGCAGCCACGATCGAGTTGATACTGGAAACACCATATATTTT
>-|TRBJ2-5|-|TRBV29-1
CSVRNQETQYF
TGCAGCGTTAGGAACCAAGAGACCCAGTACTTC
>-|TRBJ1-5|-|TRBV6-1
CASSVGQPQHF
TGTGCCAGCAGTGTAGGTCAGCCCCAGCATTTT
>-|TRBJ2-7|-|TRBV30
CAWTLTGYEQYF
TGTGCCTGGACCCTGACAGGCTACGAGCAGTACTTC
>-|TRBJ1-1|-|TRBV9
CASSSELQGYTEAFF
TGTGCCAGCAGCTCAGAGCTCCAAGGGTACACTGAAGCTTTCTTT
>-|TRBJ1-2|TRBD1|TRBV28
CASSPWTGTNYGYTF
TGTGCCAGCAGTCCTTGGACAGGAACGAACTATGGCTACACCTTC
>-|TRBJ1-2|-|TRBV6-5
CASSYWSRDGYTF
TGTGCCAGCAGTTACTGGTCGAGGGATGGCTACACCTTC
>-|TRBJ2-7|-|TRBV7-8
CASSLADYRPYEQYF
TGTGCCAGCAGCTTAGCGGATTACAGACCCTACGAGCAGTACTTC
>-|TRBJ2-1|TRBD2|TRBV5-1
CASSLVLAGGENEQFF
TGCGCCAGCAGCTTGGTGTTAGCGGGAGGGGAGAATGAGCAGTTCTTC
>-|TRBJ1-5|-|TRBV7-8
CASSLGVRQPQHF
TGTGCCAGCAGCTTAGGGGTTCGTCAGCCCCAGCATTTT
>-|TRBJ2-1|-|TRBV15
CATSIRGSYNEQFF
TGTGCCACCAGTATCCGCGGCTCCTACAATGAGCAGTTCTTC
>-|TRBJ2-3|-|TRBV7-2
CASSLTTTSPTDTQYF
TGTGCCAGCAGCCTTACTACCACGTCTCCCACAGATACGCAGTATTTT
>-|TRBJ2-3|-|TRBV29-1
CSVEPPSTDTQYF
TGCAGCGTTGAGCCTCCTAGCACAGATACGCAGTATTTT
>-|TRBJ2-7|-|TRBV5-6
CASSSGSSYEQYF
TGTGCCAGCAGTTCGGGTAGCTCCTACGAGCAGTACTTC
>few|TRBJ2-2|-|TRBV9
CASSGSGHRTGELFF
TGTGCCAGCAGCGGTTCGGGACATCGCACCGGGGAGCTGTTTTTT
>-|TRBJ2-7|-|TRBV12-5
CASGLELGAYYEQYF
TGTGCTAGTGGTTTGGAACTAGGGGCTTACTACGAGCAGTACTTC
>-|TRBJ2-7|-|TRBV5-1
CASSLEGVGSYEQYF
TGCGCCAGCAGCTTGGAGGGGGTAGGCTCCTACGAGCAGTACTTC
>-|TRBJ2-5|-|TRBV29-1
CSVLDSQETQYF
TGCAGCGTACTGGACAGCCAAGAGACCCAGTACTTC
>-|TRBJ2-3|TRBD1|TRBV27
CASSPGQGRADTQYF
TGTGCCAGCAGTCCGGGACAGGGGAGGGCAGATACGCAGTATTTT
>once|TRBJ2-1|-|TRBV7-2
CASSFGPSSYNEQFF
TGTGCCAGCAGCTTTGGGCCTAGCTCCTACAATGAGCAGTTCTTC
>once|TRBJ2-3|-|TRBV9
CASSLWTTSTDTQYF
TGTGCCAGCAGCTTGTGGACAACGAGCACAGATACGCAGTATTTT
>-|TRBJ1-2|-|TRBV9
CASSEGVANYGYTF
TGTGCCAGCAGCGAAGGGGTGGCTAACTATGGCTACACCTTC
>-|TRBJ1-2|TRBD1|TRBV28
CASSPYQGGGYTF
TGTGCCAGCAGTCCCTACCAGGGGGGAGGCTACACCTTC
>-|TRBJ2-7|-|TRBV6-1
CASRLTGDFSYEQYF
TGTGCCAGCAGGCTTACAGGTGATTTCTCCTACGAGCAGTACTTC
>-|TRBJ2-3|-|TRBV20-1
CKPTDTQYF
TGCAAACCCACAGATACGCAGTATTTT
>-|TRBJ2-3|-|TRBV6-1
CASSEYYSPTDTQYF
TGTGCCAGCAGTGAATACTACAGTCCCACAGATACGCAGTATTTT
>-|TRBJ2-1|-|TRBV9
CASSPLNYNEQFF
TGTGCCAGCAGCCCCTTAAACTACAATGAGCAGTTCTTC
>-|TRBJ2-7|TRBD2|TRBV10-3
CAISESGLVGYEQYF
TGTGCCATCAGTGAGTCGGGACTAGTTGGTTACGAGCAGTACTTC
>-|TRBJ1-5|TRBD1|TRBV5-1
CASSLGDRVGNQPQHF
TGCGCCAGCAGCTTGGGGGACAGGGTCGGCAATCAGCCCCAGCATTTT
>-|TRBJ2-3|-|TRBV15
CATSSEGADTQYF
TGTGCCACCAGCTCTGAGGGGGCAGATACGCAGTATTTT
>-|TRBJ2-3|-|TRBV5-1
CASSVLDSTDTQYF
TGCGCCAGCAGCGTCCTAGATAGCACAGATACGCAGTATTTT
>-|TRBJ2-7|TRBD2|TRBV27
CASSGLAGGSSYEQYF
TGTGCCAGCAGTGGCCTAGCGGGGGGGAGCTCCTACGAGCAGTACTTC
>-|TRBJ1-1|TRBD1|TRBV30
CAWSGGQGNTEAFF
TGTGCCTGGAGCGGAGGACAGGGGAACACTGAAGCTTTCTTT
>-|TRBJ2-1|-|TRBV4-3
CASSQDPRTAYNEQFF
TGCGCCAGCAGCCAAGATCCTAGGACAGCCTACAATGAGCAGTTCTTC
>-|TRBJ2-7|-|TRBV6-5
CASSPRASRIGYF
TGTGCCAGCAGCCCCCGGGCTAGCCGAATTGGGTACTTC
>-|TRBJ1-1|-|TRBV9
CASSASGVTEAFF
TGTGCCAGCAGCGCGAGCGGGGTCACTGAAGCTTTCTTT
>-|TRBJ2-7|-|TRBV14
CASSQVGFSAFYEQYF
TGTGCCAGCAGCCAAGTCGGGTTTTCGGCGTTCTACGAGCAGTACTTC
>-|TRBJ1-1|TRBD1|TRBV27
CASIHTGQGVNTEAFF
TGTGCCAGCATCCATACGGGACAGGGGGTGAACACTGAAGCTTTCTTT
>-|TRBJ2-7|TRBD2|TRBV5-1
CASSLAASYEQYF
TGCGCCAGCAGCCTAGCGGCCTCCTACGAGCAGTACTTC
>-|TRBJ1-1|-|TRBV5-1
CASRREGPNTEAFF
TGCGCCAGCAGGAGGGAGGGGCCGAACACTGAAGCTTTCTTT
>-|TRBJ2-7|-|TRBV18
CASSPPTVRRVEQYF
TGTGCCAGCTCACCACCGACAGTAAGAAGGGTCGAGCAGTACTTC
>-|TRBJ2-1|-|TRBV6-4
CASSGLGDNEQFF
TGTGCCAGCAGCGGTCTTGGGGACAATGAGCAGTTCTTC
>-|TRBJ2-2|TRBD1|TRBV7-6
CASHRQGGNTGELFF
TGTGCCAGCCACAGACAGGGGGGGAACACCGGGGAGCTGTTTTTT
>once|TRBJ2-5|-|TRBV9
CASSVATGRLLETQYF
TGTGCCAGCAGCGTAGCAACGGGACGACTTCTGGAGACCCAGTACTTC
>-|TRBJ1-6|TRBD1|TRBV4-2
CASSQDSSFWDRANSPLHF
TGTGCCAGCAGCCAAGATTCCTCTTTTTGGGACAGGGCTAATTCACCCCTCCACTTT
>-|TRBJ2-2|-|TRBV9
CASRFANTGELFF
TGTGCCAGCAGGTTCGCGAACACCGGGGAGCTGTTTTTT
>-|TRBJ1-2|-|TRBV10-3
CAISDPRADYGYTF
TGTGCCATCAGTGACCCGAGGGCAGACTATGGCTACACCTTC
>-|TRBJ2-7|TRBD2|TRBV27
CASSFGSGGTYEQYF
TGTGCCAGCAGTTTCGGCAGCGGGGGTACCTACGAGCAGTACTTC
>-|TRBJ2-7|-|TRBV7-6
CASSLEGGRSYEQYF
TGTGCCAGCAGCTTAGAGGGGGGACGATCCTACGAGCAGTACTTC
>-|TRBJ1-5|-|TRBV6-6
CASSWTASNQPQHF
TGTGCCAGCAGTTGGACGGCCAGCAATCAGCCCCAGCATTTT
>-|TRBJ1-5|-|TRBV7-9
CASSLQGSQPQHF
TGTGCCAGCAGCTTACAGGGGAGTCAGCCCCAGCATTTT